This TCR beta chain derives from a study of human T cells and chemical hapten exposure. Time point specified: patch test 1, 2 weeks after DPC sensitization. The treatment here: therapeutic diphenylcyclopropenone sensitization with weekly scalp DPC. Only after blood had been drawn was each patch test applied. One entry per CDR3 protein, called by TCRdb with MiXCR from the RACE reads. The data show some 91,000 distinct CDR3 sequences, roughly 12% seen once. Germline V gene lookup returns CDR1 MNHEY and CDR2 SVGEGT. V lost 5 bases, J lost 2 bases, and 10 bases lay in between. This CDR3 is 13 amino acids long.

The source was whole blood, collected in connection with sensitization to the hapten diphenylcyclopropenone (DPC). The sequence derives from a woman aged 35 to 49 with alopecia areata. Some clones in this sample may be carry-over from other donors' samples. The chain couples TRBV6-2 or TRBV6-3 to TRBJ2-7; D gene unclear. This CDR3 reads CASSGRAPYEQYF. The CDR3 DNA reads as TGTGCCAGCAGTGGCCGGGCCCCCTACGAGCAGTACTTC.